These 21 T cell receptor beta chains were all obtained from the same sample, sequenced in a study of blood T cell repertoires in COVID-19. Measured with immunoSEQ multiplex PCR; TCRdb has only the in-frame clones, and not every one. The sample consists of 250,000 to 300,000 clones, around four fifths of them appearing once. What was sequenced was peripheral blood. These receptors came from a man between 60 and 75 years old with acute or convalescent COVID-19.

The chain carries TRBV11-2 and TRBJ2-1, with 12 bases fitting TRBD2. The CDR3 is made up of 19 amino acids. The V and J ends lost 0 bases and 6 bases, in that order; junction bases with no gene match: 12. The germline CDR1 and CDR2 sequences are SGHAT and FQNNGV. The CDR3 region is CASSLDPLAGGPSINEQFF. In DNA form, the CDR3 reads TGTGCCAGCAGCTTAGATCCCCTAGCGGGGGGGCCTTCTATCAATGAGCAGTTCTTC. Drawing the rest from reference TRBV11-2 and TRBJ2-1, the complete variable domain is EAGVAQSPRYKIIEKRQSVAFWCNPISGHATLYWYQQILGQGPKLLIQFQNNGVVDDSQLPKDRFSAERLKGVDSTLKIQPAKLEDSAVYLCASSLDPLAGGPSINEQFFGPGTRLTVL.

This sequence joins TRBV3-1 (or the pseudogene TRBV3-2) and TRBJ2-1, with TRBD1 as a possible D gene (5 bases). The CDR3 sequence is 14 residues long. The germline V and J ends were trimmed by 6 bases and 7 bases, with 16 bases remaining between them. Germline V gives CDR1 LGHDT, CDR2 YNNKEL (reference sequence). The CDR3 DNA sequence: TGTGCCAGCAGTCAAAGGGCAGGGTCAAATGAGCAGTTCTTC. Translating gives CASSQRAGSNEQFF.

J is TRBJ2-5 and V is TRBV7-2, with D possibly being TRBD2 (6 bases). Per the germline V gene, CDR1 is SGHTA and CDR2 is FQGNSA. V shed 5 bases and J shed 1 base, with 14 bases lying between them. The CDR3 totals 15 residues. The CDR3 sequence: CASSQGLSPQETQYF. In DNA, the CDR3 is TGTGCCAGCAGCCAGGGACTTTCCCCCCAAGAGACCCAGTACTTC.

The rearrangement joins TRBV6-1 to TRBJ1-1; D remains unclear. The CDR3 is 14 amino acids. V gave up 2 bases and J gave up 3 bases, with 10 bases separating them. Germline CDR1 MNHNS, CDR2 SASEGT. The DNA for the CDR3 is TGTGCCAGCAGTGAAACGGCGGGTGACACTGAAGCTTTCTTT. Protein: CASSETAGDTEAFF.

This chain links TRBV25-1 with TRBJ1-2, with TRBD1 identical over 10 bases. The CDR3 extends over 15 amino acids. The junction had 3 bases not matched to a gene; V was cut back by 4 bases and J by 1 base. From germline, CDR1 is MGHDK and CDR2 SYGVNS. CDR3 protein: CASSGRDRGNYGYTF. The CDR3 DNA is TGTGCCAGCAGTGGCCGGGACAGGGGTAACTATGGCTACACCTTC.

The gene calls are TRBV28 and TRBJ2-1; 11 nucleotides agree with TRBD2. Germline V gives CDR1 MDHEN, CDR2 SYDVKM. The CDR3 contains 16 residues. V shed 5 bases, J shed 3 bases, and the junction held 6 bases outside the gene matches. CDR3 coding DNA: TGTGCCAGCAGTCTAGCGGGAGGCACCTTCTACAATGAGCAGTTCTTC. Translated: CASSLAGGTFYNEQFF. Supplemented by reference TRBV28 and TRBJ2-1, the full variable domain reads DVKVTQSSRYLVKRTGEKVFLECVQDMDHENMFWYRQDPGLGLRLIYFSYDVKMKEKGDIPEGYSVSREKKERFSLILESASTNQTSMYLCASSLAGGTFYNEQFFGPGTRLTVL.

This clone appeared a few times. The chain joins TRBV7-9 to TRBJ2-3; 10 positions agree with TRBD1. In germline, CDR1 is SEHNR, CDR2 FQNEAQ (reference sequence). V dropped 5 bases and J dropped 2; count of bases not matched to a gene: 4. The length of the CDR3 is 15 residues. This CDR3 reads CASSPRQGATDTQYF. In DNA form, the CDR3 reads TGTGCCAGCAGCCCGCGACAGGGGGCCACAGATACGCAGTATTTT.

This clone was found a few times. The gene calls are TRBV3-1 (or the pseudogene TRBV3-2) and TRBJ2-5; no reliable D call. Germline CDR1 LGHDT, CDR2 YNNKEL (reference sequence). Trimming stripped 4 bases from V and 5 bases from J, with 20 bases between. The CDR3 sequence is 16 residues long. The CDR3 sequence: CASSPIRGAQMETQYF. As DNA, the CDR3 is TGTGCCAGCAGCCCGATAAGAGGCGCTCAGATGGAGACCCAGTACTTC.

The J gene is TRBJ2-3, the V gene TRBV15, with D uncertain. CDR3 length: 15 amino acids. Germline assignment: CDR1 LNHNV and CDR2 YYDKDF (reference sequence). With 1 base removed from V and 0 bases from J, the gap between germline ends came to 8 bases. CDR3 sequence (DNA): TGTGCCACCAGCAGAGCGGGTTCTAGCACAGATACGCAGTATTTT. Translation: CATSRAGSSTDTQYF.

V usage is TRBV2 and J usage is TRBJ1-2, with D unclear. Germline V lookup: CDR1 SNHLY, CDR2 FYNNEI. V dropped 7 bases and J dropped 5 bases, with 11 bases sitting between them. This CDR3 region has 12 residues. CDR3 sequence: CASTGELYGYTF. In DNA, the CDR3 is TGTGCCAGCACCGGGGAGCTTTATGGCTACACCTTC.

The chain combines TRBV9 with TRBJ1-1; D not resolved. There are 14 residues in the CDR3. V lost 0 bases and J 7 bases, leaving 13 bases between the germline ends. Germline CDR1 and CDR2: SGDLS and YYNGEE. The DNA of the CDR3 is TGTGCCAGCAGCGTAGTAGAAGTTACCGTTGAAGCTTTCTTT. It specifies CASSVVEVTVEAFF.

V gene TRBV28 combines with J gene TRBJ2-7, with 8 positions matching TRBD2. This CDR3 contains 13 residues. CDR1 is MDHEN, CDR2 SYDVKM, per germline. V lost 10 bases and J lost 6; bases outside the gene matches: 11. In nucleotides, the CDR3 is TGTGCCACGGGGGGGGTCCCCCTTTCCGAGCAGTACTTC. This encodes CATGGVPLSEQYF.

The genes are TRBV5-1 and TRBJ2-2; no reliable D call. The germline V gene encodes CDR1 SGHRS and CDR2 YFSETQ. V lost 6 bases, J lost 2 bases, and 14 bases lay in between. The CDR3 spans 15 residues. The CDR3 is CASMVGLRNTGELFF. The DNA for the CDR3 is TGCGCCAGCATGGTTGGTTTGAGAAACACCGGGGAGCTGTTTTTT.

The CDR3 coding sequence is TGTGCCAGCAGTTTACGGACAGGACTTTTCGAGCAGTACTTC. Residues: CASSLRTGLFEQYF. V and J are TRBV27 and TRBJ2-7; the match to TRBD1 covers 7 bases. Germline V gene lookup returns CDR1 MNHEY and CDR2 SMNVEV (reference sequence). The CDR3 covers 14 residues. Losses at the gene ends were 2 bases for V and 6 bases for J; bases not matched to a gene: 7.

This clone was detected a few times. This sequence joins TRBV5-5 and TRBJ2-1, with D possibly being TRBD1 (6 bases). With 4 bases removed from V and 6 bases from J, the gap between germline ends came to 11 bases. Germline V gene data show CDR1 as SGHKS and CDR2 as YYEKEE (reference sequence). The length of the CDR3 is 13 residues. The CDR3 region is CASSPGQFNEQFF. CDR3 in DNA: TGTGCCAGCAGCCCTGGACAGTTCAATGAGCAGTTCTTC. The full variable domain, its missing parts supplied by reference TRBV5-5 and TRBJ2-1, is DAGVTQSPTHLIKTRGQQVTLRCSPISGHKSVSWYQQVLGQGPQFIFQYYEKEERGRGNFPDRFSARQFPNYSSELNVNALLLGDSALYLCASSPGQFNEQFFGPGTRLTVL.

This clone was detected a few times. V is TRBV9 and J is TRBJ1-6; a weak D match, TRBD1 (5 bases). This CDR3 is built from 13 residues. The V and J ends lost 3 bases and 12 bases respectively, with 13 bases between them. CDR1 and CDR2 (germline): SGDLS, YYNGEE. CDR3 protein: CASSARQTVPLHF. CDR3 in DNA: TGTGCCAGCAGCGCCAGACAGACGGTACCCCTCCACTTT.

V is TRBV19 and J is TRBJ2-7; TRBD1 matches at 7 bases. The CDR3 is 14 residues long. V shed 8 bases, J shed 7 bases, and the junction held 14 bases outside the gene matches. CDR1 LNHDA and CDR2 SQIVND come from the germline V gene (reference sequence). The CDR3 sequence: CASEGAGGKSEQYF. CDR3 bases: TGTGCCAGTGAGGGAGCAGGGGGTAAATCGGAGCAGTACTTC.

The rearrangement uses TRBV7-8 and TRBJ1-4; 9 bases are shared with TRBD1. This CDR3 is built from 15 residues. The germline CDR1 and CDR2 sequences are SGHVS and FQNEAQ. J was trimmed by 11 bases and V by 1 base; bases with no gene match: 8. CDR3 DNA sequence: TGTGCCAGCAGCTTAGAGGACAGGGGATATGGGAAACTGTTTTTT. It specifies CASSLEDRGYGKLFF. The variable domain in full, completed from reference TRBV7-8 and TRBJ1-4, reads GAGVSQSPRYKVAKRGQDVALRCDPISGHVSLFWYQQALGQGPEFLTYFQNEAQLDKSGLPSDRFFAERPEGSVSTLKIQRTQQEDSAVYLCASSLEDRGYGKLFFGSGTQLSVL.

CDR3 sequence reads: CASSLTSVDYGYTF. The CDR3, as DNA: TGTGCCAGTAGTCTTACTTCGGTGGACTATGGCTACACCTTC. V gene TRBV19 combines with J gene TRBJ1-2; no clear D. This CDR3 is 14 amino acids long. V shed 5 bases and J shed 3 bases, with 13 bases lying between them. In germline, CDR1 is LNHDA, CDR2 SQIVND (reference sequence).

For the CDR3, the DNA is TGTGCCAGCTCACCACCGGAGGTCAACAATGAGCAGTTCTTC. It specifies CASSPPEVNNEQFF. The chain links TRBV18 to TRBJ2-1; TRBD2 is a possible D gene (5 bases). CDR3 length: 14 residues. The V gene lost 0 bases and the J gene lost 5 bases, with 8 bases spanning the gap. The germline V gene encodes CDR1 KGHSH and CDR2 LQKENI.

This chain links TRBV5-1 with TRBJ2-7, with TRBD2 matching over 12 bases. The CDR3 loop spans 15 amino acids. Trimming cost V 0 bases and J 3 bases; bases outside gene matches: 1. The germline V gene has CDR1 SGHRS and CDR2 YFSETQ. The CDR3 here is CASSLETSGSYEQYF. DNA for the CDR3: TGCGCCAGCAGCTTGGAGACTAGCGGGAGCTACGAGCAGTACTTC.